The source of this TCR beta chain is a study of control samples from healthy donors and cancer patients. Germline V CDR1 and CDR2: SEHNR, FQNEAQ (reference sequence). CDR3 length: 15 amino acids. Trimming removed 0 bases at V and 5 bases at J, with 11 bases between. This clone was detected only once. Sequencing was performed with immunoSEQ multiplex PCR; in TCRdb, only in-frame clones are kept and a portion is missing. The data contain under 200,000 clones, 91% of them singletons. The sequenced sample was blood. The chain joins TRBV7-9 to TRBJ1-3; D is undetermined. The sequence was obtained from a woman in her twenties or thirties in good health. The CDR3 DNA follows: TGTGCCAGCAGCTTAGCGGGGTCAGGCCGAAACACCATATATTTT. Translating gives CASSLAGSGRNTIYF.